Following are 3 T cell receptor beta chains from one sample sequenced in a study of Ad26.COV2.S vaccination and SARS-CoV-2 variants. Using immunoSEQ multiplex PCR, the repertoire was profiled, and TCRdb retains in-frame clones only, with some absent. The table records roughly 350,000 clones, around 88% of them present only once. Treatment indicated: 19 received Ad26.COV2.S at low or high dose, single or two shots; about 5 received placebo; per-sample allocation not given. At day 63 after the first vaccine or placebo injection, samples were drawn. Sample: peripheral blood, taken in a trial of Ad26.COV2.S vaccine versus placebo. The receptors originated from a person aged 18-65 years who received the Ad26.COV2.S COVID-19 vaccine or a placebo.

The chain recombines TRBV7-9 with TRBJ2-3; 12 positions match TRBD2. V lost 1 base, J lost 1 base, and 3 bases stayed unmatched. CDR1 is SEHNR and CDR2 is FQNEAQ in the germline V gene (reference sequence). The CDR3 consists of 17 residues. Written as DNA, the CDR3 is TGTGCCAGCAGCTTAGGCCTAGCGGGGGGGGGCACAGATACGCAGTATTTT. Translation gives CASSLGLAGGGTDTQYF.

The chain uses TRBV7-2 and TRBJ2-7; 12 bases agree with TRBD1. Germline CDR1 reads SGHTA; CDR2 reads FQGNSA. CDR3 length equals 17 residues. Losses at the gene ends were 3 bases for V and 5 bases for J; bases not matched to a gene: 11. The CDR3 region is CASSFPAGGQGANEQYF. The DNA of the CDR3 is TGTGCCAGCAGCTTCCCCGCGGGGGGACAGGGGGCTAACGAGCAGTACTTC.

The V gene is TRBV5-8, the J gene TRBJ1-2; D not certain. V was cut by 4 bases and J by 8 bases, with 9 bases left in between. The length of the CDR3 is 11 residues. Germline lookup yields CDR1 SGHTS and CDR2 YDEGEE. CDR3 residues: CASSRIYGYTF. In nucleotides, the CDR3 is TGTGCCAGCAGCCGAATTTACGGCTACACCTTC.